This entry lists 26 T cell receptor beta chains sequenced from one sample in a study of radiation and T cells in renal cell carcinoma. Stated time point: baseline pretreatment blood. Specified treatment: 15 Gy SBRT to primary tumor, nephrectomy 4 weeks later. The protocol was immunoSEQ multiplex PCR, while the TCRdb copy is restricted to in-frame clones and leaves out a portion. The sample includes about 61,000 clones, approximately 84% of them seen just once. The specimen was blood, collected from a patient whose treatment included radiotherapy and nephrectomy. These receptors originate from a man between 60 and 70 years old with renal cell carcinoma.

The chain combines TRBV7-8 with TRBJ2-7; 11 bases agree with TRBD1. Germline values: CDR1 SGHVS, CDR2 FQNEAQ. CDR3 size: 15 residues. V was pared by 5 bases and J by 0 bases, with 3 bases of the junction left unmatched. The DNA for the CDR3 is TGTGCCAGCAGCCCGGGACAGGGGGTCTCCTACGAGCAGTACTTC. It is translated as CASSPGQGVSYEQYF.

This clone was recorded a few times. The rearrangement uses TRBV27 and TRBJ2-3; perhaps TRBD2 as D (5 bases). The CDR3 is 15 residues long. V gave up 1 base and J gave up 6 bases, with 14 bases separating them. CDR1 is MNHEY and CDR2 is SMNVEV in the germline V gene (reference sequence). CDR3 protein: CASSLFNRVADTQYF. CDR3 nucleotides: TGTGCCAGCAGTTTATTCAACCGGGTAGCGGATACGCAGTATTTT.

The chain is built from TRBV7-9 and TRBJ2-5, with D perhaps TRBD1 or TRBD2 (5 bases each). The germline V and J ends were trimmed by 3 bases and 2 bases, with 10 bases remaining between them. The CDR3 length is 14 residues. Per the germline V gene, CDR1 is SEHNR and CDR2 is FQNEAQ (reference sequence). The CDR3 bases are TGTGCCAGCAGCTTCGGGGCAGCTCAAGAGACCCAGTACTTC. This codes for CASSFGAAQETQYF. The full variable domain, in which reference TRBV7-9 and TRBJ2-5 provide the parts outside the CDR3, is DTGVSQNPRHKITKRGQNVTFRCDPISEHNRLYWYRQTLGQGPEFLTYFQNEAQLEKSRLLSDRFSAERPKGSFSTLEIQRTEQGDSAMYLCASSFGAAQETQYFGPGTRLLVL.

V gene TRBV6-5 combines with J gene TRBJ2-3; 11 bases fit TRBD2. V lost 1 base, J lost 3 bases, and 3 bases stayed unmatched. Germline V CDR1 and CDR2: MNHEY, SVGAGI. The CDR3 sequence is 16 residues long. The CDR3, as DNA: TGTGCCAGCAGTTACTGGCCTAGCGGGGGGACAGATACGCAGTATTTT. It codes for CASSYWPSGGTDTQYF.

This clone was seen just once. The chain has TRBV5-1 and TRBJ2-5; tentatively, D is TRBD1 or TRBD2 (5 bases each). This CDR3 spans 15 amino acids. V was trimmed by 5 bases and J by 4 bases, leaving 18 bases between them. Germline-derived CDR1 and CDR2 are SGHRS and YFSETQ. The CDR3 protein is CASRPPDGAGETQYF. Written as DNA, the CDR3 is TGCGCCAGCAGACCCCCGGACGGGGCGGGAGAGACCCAGTACTTC.

The chain couples TRBV7-9 to TRBJ1-1; possible D gene TRBD1, 5 bases. Germline V gene lookup returns CDR1 SEHNR and CDR2 FQNEAQ (reference sequence). This CDR3 has 14 residues. Trimming took off 2 bases at V and 2 bases at J, with 9 bases between the two ends. In nucleotides, the CDR3 is TGTGCCAGCAGCTTAAGGGACCTTAACACTGAAGCTTTCTTT. Translated, it gives CASSLRDLNTEAFF.

The J gene is TRBJ2-1, the V gene TRBV23-1, with TRBD1 identical over 7 bases. TRBV23-1 is an ORF; its function is uncertain. The CDR3 length is 15 residues. J was trimmed by 3 bases and V by 6 bases; bases with no gene match: 8. The DNA of the CDR3 is TGCGCCAGCAGGAACCGGGACAGTCTCTACAATGAGCAGTTCTTC. This gives the protein CASRNRDSLYNEQFF.

The J gene is TRBJ2-3, the V gene TRBV4-3; TRBD2 aligns across 10 bases. V lost 1 base to trimming and J lost 5 bases; unmatched junction nucleotides: 6. Germline lookup yields CDR1 LGHNA and CDR2 YSLEER. There are 16 residues in the CDR3. The CDR3: CASSQGGSGGLDTQYF. Written as DNA, the CDR3 is TGCGCCAGCAGCCAAGGGGGTAGCGGGGGGTTAGATACGCAGTATTTT.

This chain uses TRBV27 with TRBJ1-1; 10 nucleotides agree with TRBD1. CDR1 is MNHEY, CDR2 SMNVEV, per germline (reference sequence). V shed 5 bases, J shed 4 bases, and the junction held 7 bases outside the gene matches. The CDR3 extends over 15 amino acids. The CDR3 DNA follows: TGTGCCAGCAGTGATCATGGGACAGGGGTCACTGAAGCTTTCTTT. Translated, it gives CASSDHGTGVTEAFF.

The genes are TRBV19 and TRBJ1-6; D not resolved. Trimming removed 2 bases from V and 7 bases from J, with 15 bases in between. Germline CDR1 LNHDA, CDR2 SQIVND (reference sequence). The CDR3 is made up of 16 amino acids. As DNA, the CDR3 is TGTGCCAGTAGTATAATAGACCGGAGGGCGAATTCACCCCTCCACTTT. Protein product: CASSIIDRRANSPLHF.

As to this clone: At one end the junction does not follow the germline gene, possibly because of a read error. The chain couples TRBV11-2 to TRBJ2-5; D perhaps matches TRBD1 (5 bases). Germline values: CDR1 SGHAT, CDR2 FQNNGV. CDR3 length: 14 residues. The CDR3 coding sequence is TGTGCCAGCAGCTTACAGGGCCCGCAAGGGACCCAGTACTTC. It encodes CASSLQGPQGTQYF.

V gene TRBV5-5 combines with J gene TRBJ2-3; 7 bases agree with TRBD2. V lost 1 base and J lost 5; bases outside the gene matches: 7. CDR3 length equals 15 residues. The germline V gene has CDR1 SGHKS and CDR2 YYEKEE (reference sequence). CDR3 sequence reads: CASSLWAGAVDTQYF. The CDR3 DNA reads TGTGCCAGCAGCTTGTGGGCGGGAGCGGTAGATACGCAGTATTTT.

The V gene is TRBV5-1, the J gene TRBJ1-1; 7 bases map to TRBD1. The CDR3 loop spans 15 amino acids. Germline assignment: CDR1 SGHRS and CDR2 YFSETQ. Trimming at V came to 6 bases and at J to 1 base, leaving 9 bases not matched to a gene. DNA for the CDR3: TGCGCCAGCAAGTCGACAGGGCCTCGGAACACTGAAGCTTTCTTT. Residues: CASKSTGPRNTEAFF. Filled out from reference TRBV5-1 and TRBJ1-1, the complete variable domain reads KAGVTQTPRYLIKTRGQQVTLSCSPISGHRSVSWYQQTPGQGLQFLFEYFSETQRNKGNFPGRFSGRQFSNSRSEMNVSTLELGDSALYLCASKSTGPRNTEAFFGQGTRLTVV.

This rearrangement joins TRBV15 to TRBJ1-5; unclear D gene. V gave up 1 base and J gave up 7 bases, with 14 bases separating them. Germline CDR1 and CDR2: LNHNV and YYDKDF (reference sequence). The CDR3 has 15 residues. CDR3 sequence: CATSRGEREGQPQHF. The CDR3 nucleotides read TGTGCCACCAGCAGAGGGGAACGGGAGGGCCAGCCCCAGCATTTT.

CDR3 residues: CASSDRDRAGNTIYF. CDR3 DNA sequence: TGTGCCAGCAGTGACCGGGACAGGGCTGGAAACACCATATATTTT. The chain links TRBV6-1 to TRBJ1-3; the match to TRBD1 covers 9 bases. CDR3 length equals 15 residues. Germline V CDR1 and CDR2: MNHNS, SASEGT. J lost 2 bases, V lost 3 bases, and 2 bases had no gene match.

The chain combines TRBV11-3 with TRBJ2-2; no definite D call. The germline gives CDR1 SGHNT, CDR2 YENEEA. This CDR3 is built from 15 residues. Trimming left V 1 base short and J 2 bases short, with 8 bases between. As DNA, the CDR3 is TGTGCCAGCAGCTTAGGGGCAGCTAACACCGGGGAGCTGTTTTTT. Translation: CASSLGAANTGELFF.

V and J are TRBV18 and TRBJ2-2; possibly TRBD1 for D (5 bases). V was pared by 0 bases and J by 2 bases, with 13 bases between. The CDR3 consists of 17 residues. CDR1 is KGHSH and CDR2 is LQKENI in the germline V gene. CDR3 residues: CASSPPWTQRNTGELFF. In nucleotides, the CDR3 is TGTGCCAGCTCACCACCGTGGACACAGAGAAACACCGGGGAGCTGTTTTTT.

The V and J genes are TRBV9 and TRBJ2-1; unclear D gene. The CDR3 consists of 16 residues. CDR1 and CDR2 (germline): SGDLS, YYNGEE. V shed 2 bases and J shed 3 bases, with 15 bases lying between them. The CDR3 nucleotides read TGTGCCAGCAGCGTCGAAACTTCATCCAGCTACAATGAGCAGTTCTTC. It is translated as CASSVETSSSYNEQFF.

The J gene is TRBJ2-3, the V gene TRBV5-1; D tentatively reads TRBD1 or TRBD2 (6 bases each). The CDR3 is 14 residues long. V dropped 5 bases and J dropped 6 bases, with 16 bases sitting between them. The germline gives CDR1 SGHRS, CDR2 YFSETQ. The CDR3 loop reads CASRSGGARDTQYF. Here the CDR3 DNA reads TGCGCCAGCAGGTCCGGGGGCGCAAGGGATACGCAGTATTTT.

The CDR3 nucleotides read TGCGCCAGCAGTGAGTCGAATAGGGCAGTGAGGTGGCATAATTCACCCCTCCACTTT. It encodes CASSESNRAVRWHNSPLHF. The chain recombines TRBV10-1 with TRBJ1-6; D unresolved. CDR1 is WNHNN, CDR2 SYGVQD, per germline (reference sequence). V lost 0 bases, J lost 5 bases, and 20 bases lay in between. The CDR3 totals 19 residues.

This chain joins TRBV29-1 and TRBJ2-5; D possibly uses TRBD1 or TRBD2 (5 bases each). The end of the DNA aligns better with TRBJ2-7, so the J call may be wrong. There are 13 residues in the CDR3. Germline loops: CDR1 SQVTM, CDR2 ANQGSEA. The CDR3 here is CSVGDGGFYEQYF. The CDR3 bases are TGCAGCGTTGGGGACGGAGGATTCTACGAGCAGTACTTC.

V gene TRBV4-3 combines with J gene TRBJ2-2; TRBD1 matches 7 bases. This CDR3 is 15 amino acids long. V lost 2 bases, J lost 5 bases, and 5 bases stayed unmatched. Looked up from germline, CDR1 is LGHNA and CDR2 is YSLEER. CDR3 loop: CASSQPPTGTGELFF. Here the CDR3 DNA reads TGCGCCAGCAGCCAACCCCCGACAGGGACCGGGGAGCTGTTTTTT.

The chain is built from TRBV9 and TRBJ1-6, with 8 bases lining up with TRBD1. After removal of 7 bases from V and 8 bases from J, the junction contained 5 bases not matched to a gene. Germline V gene sequence: CDR1 SGDLS, CDR2 YYNGEE. The CDR3 is made up of 13 amino acids. The CDR3 DNA is TGTGCCAGCCAGGGGGCAGGGGATTCACCCCTCCACTTT. Amino acids: CASQGAGDSPLHF.

The chain couples TRBV5-4 to TRBJ1-4, with unresolved D. V dropped 0 bases and J dropped 0 bases, with 12 bases sitting between them. The germline V gene has CDR1 SGHNT and CDR2 YYREEE (reference sequence). The CDR3 loop spans 17 amino acids. This CDR3 reads CASSLDPESATNEKLFF. CDR3 coding DNA: TGTGCCAGCAGCTTGGATCCAGAGAGTGCAACTAATGAAAAACTGTTTTTT.

For the CDR3, the DNA is TGCGCCAGCAGTGAGAATTCACCCCTCCACTTT. This sequence encodes CASSENSPLHF. The chain joins TRBV10-2 to TRBJ1-6; D gene unclear. CDR3 length equals 11 residues. Germline V gives CDR1 WSHSY, CDR2 SAAADI. The ends were cut back, 2 bases at V and 7 bases at J, with 0 bases in the middle.

This clone was recorded once. The chain employs TRBV7-2 and TRBJ1-5; a possible D gene is TRBD1 (5 bases). The CDR3 contains 15 residues. Between the trimmed V and J ends, which lost 5 bases and 3 bases, there was a span of 14 bases. Looked up from germline, CDR1 is SGHTA and CDR2 is FQGNSA. The CDR3 bases are TGTGCCAGCAGCCCCCAAGGAGGGGACAATCAGCCCCAGCATTTT. This gives the protein CASSPQGGDNQPQHF.